One T cell receptor (beta chain) is described in this entry. It has no known antigen specificity. Qualities for individual bases were not recorded, and no much larger clone is one base off. The CDR3 numbers 15 residues from cysteine through phenylalanine. Here the CDR3 DNA is all that survives: 45 bases in frame from base 1. CDR1 is given as MNHEY and CDR2 as SMNVEV, both from the germline V gene (reference sequence). V is clipped by 4 bases and J by 4 bases, and the sequence between their germline boundaries is 15 bases long. This specimen belongs to a study of technical replicates of blood from several donors (dated by TCRdb to about 2017). Preparation of the library involved the immunoSEQ multiplex PCR assay. TCRdb provides this immuneACCESS table in a form limited to in-frame rearrangements. Some clones are lacking; in checked studies, under half of them reflect an unresolved V gene, and why the rest are absent is not known. This sample is represented by over 70,000 clones; roughly 90% of them were singletons. The ten largest clones represent around 0.44% of the sample.

The sequence links TRBV27 to TRBJ2-3; the D gene is perhaps TRBD2, from 6 matching bases. The TCR was taken from a human donor in good health. The material sequenced was T cells isolated from PBMCs. Here the CDR3 is given as CASSWGTGDSDTQYF. The DNA reads TGTGCCAGCAGTTGGGGAACGGGAGACTCAGATACGCAGTATTTT.